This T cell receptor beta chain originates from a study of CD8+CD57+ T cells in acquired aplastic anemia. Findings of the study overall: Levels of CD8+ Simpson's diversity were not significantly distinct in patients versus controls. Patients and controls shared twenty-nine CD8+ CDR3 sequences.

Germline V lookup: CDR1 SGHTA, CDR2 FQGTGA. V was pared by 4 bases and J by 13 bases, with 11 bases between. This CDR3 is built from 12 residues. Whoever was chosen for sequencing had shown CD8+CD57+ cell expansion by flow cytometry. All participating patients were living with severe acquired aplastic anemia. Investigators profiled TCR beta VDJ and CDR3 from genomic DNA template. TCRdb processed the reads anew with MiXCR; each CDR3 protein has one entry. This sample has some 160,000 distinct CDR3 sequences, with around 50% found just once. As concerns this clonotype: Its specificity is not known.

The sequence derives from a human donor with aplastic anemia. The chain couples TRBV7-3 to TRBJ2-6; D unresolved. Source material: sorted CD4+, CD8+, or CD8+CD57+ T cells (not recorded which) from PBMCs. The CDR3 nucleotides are TGTGCCAGCAGCTCGGGCCTCAAGGTCCTGACTTTC. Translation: CASSSGLKVLTF.